These 5 T cell receptor beta chains were sequenced from one sample in a study of cytomegalovirus exposure and HLA in healthy donors. Measured with immunoSEQ multiplex PCR; TCRdb has only the in-frame clones, and not every one. In the table there are 65,000 or so clones, roughly 94% of which are singletons. The sample consisted of PBMCs. The origin of the receptors is a young woman in good health and CMV-seronegative.

The genes are TRBV9 and TRBJ1-2, with D unresolved. The CDR3 runs 14 residues. Trimming removed 0 bases at V and 6 bases at J, with 12 bases between. Looked up from germline, CDR1 is SGDLS and CDR2 is YYNGEE. CDR3 coding DNA: TGTGCCAGCAGCGTAGAATTGGCAGGTCATGGCTACACCTTC. Encoded protein: CASSVELAGHGYTF.

V gene TRBV18 combines with J gene TRBJ1-2; D not resolved. Between the trimmed V and J ends, which lost 3 bases and 2 bases, there was a span of 13 bases. This CDR3 region has 15 residues. Germline V gene lookup returns CDR1 KGHSH and CDR2 LQKENI. CDR3 region: CASSPREGSNYGYTF. The CDR3 DNA follows: TGTGCCAGCTCACCTAGAGAGGGATCAAACTATGGCTACACCTTC. Combining the CDR3 with reference TRBV18 and TRBJ1-2 gives the whole variable domain NAGVMQNPRHLVRRRGQEARLRCSPMKGHSHVYWYRQLPEEGLKFMVYLQKENIIDESGMPKERFSAEFPKEGPSILRIQQVVRGDSAAYFCASSPREGSNYGYTFGSGTRLTVV.

V and J are TRBV30 and TRBJ1-4; 7 bases are shared with TRBD1. Looked up from germline, CDR1 is GTSNPN and CDR2 is SVGIG (reference sequence). This CDR3 contains 15 residues. J gave up 3 bases and V 4 bases, and 8 bases lay outside the gene matches. The CDR3 sequence: CAWNRGGTANEKLFF. In nucleotides, the CDR3 is TGTGCCTGGAACCGAGGGGGGACAGCTAATGAAAAACTGTTTTTT.

This chain links TRBV30 with TRBJ2-7, with TRBD2 identical over 8 bases. Germline CDR1 is GTSNPN and CDR2 is SVGIG (reference sequence). V lost 6 bases, J lost 0 bases, and 4 bases stayed unmatched. The CDR3 extends over 13 amino acids. CDR3 region: CACREGPSYEQYF. The CDR3, as DNA: TGTGCCTGCCGGGAGGGACCCTCCTACGAGCAGTACTTC.

The gene calls are TRBV7-6 and TRBJ1-4, with 9 bases aligning to TRBD1. The CDR3 length is 17 residues. With 1 base clipped from V and 5 bases from J, the junction kept 8 bases outside the gene matches. Per germline, CDR1 SGHVS and CDR2 FNYEAQ. The CDR3 reads CASSLVPGQGPNEKLFF. The CDR3 nucleotides read TGTGCCAGCAGCTTAGTCCCGGGACAGGGCCCAAATGAAAAACTGTTTTTT.